This T cell receptor (beta chain) appears in the sequencing data of a study of cytomegalovirus exposure and HLA in healthy donors. About the research overall: Most donors, roughly 84% of several hundred genotyped, fell in the Caucasian-associated ancestry cluster. Findings of the study overall: Segments of the TCR beta V type were, in most cases, productive about 87% or about 30% of the time in an earlier analysis. Follow-up analysis found HLA locus-dependent TCR association rates, highest for DRB1 and lowest for HLA-C.

The CDR3 runs 12 residues. Germline CDR1 MNHNS, CDR2 SASEGT. V was shortened by 8 bases and J by 3 bases, with 10 bases between the two germline ends. Concerning this clone itself: The antigen remains unidentified.

The PCR had 60 Vbeta and 13 Jbeta primers. Sequencing used immunoSEQ multiplex PCR; TCRdb keeps in-frame clones, though not all of them. This sample has approximately 170,000 clones, with around 76% found just once. This TCR was recovered from a woman between 40 and 50 years old in good health and CMV-seronegative. The source material was PBMCs. The rearrangement joins TRBV6-1 to TRBJ1-2; D gene ambiguous. This CDR3 reads CASSAEYYGYTF. CDR3 nucleotides: TGTGCCAGCTCCGCAGAATACTATGGCTACACCTTC.